This paragraph covers one T cell receptor beta chain sequence. Its specificity is not known. The source of the sample is a study of cytomegalovirus exposure and HLA in healthy donors. The PCR had 60 Vbeta and 13 Jbeta primers. The repertoire was sequenced with immunoSEQ multiplex PCR; TCRdb's copy has only in-frame clones and lacks some. Among about 120,000 clones, less than 90% were seen once, and the ten largest hold 0.2% to 0.3%. Germline V gives CDR1 MNHEY, CDR2 SMNVEV (reference sequence). The CDR3 is 15 residues long. With 9 bases clipped from V and 2 bases from J, the junction kept 5 bases outside the gene matches. Study results and limitations: Both high specificity and high sensitivity reportedly marked the classifier's diagnosis of cytomegalovirus status.

J is TRBJ2-5 and V is TRBV27; 14 nucleotides agree with TRBD2. This clonotype was obtained from a man aged 50 to 59 in good health and CMV-seronegative. Sequences were obtained from PBMCs. This CDR3 reads CARPWTSGRQETQYF. The CDR3 coding sequence is TGTGCCAGGCCTTGGACTAGCGGGAGGCAAGAGACCCAGTACTTC.